Shown below are 18 T cell receptor beta chains from a single sample sequenced in a study of blood T cells in healthy people across ages. Then a second PCR, running roughly 7 to 11 cycles, was carried out with a sample-barcoded 5' primer and a J-beta primer mix. TCRdb recomputed calls from the 5' RACE reads with MiXCR, one row per CDR3 protein. The repertoire includes fewer than 1,200,000 distinct CDR3 sequences, about 23% of them detected once, and about 0.69% sits in the top ten. These data were also reused for a study on T cells of mothers and their children.

Sequencing was performed on blood. All receptors derive from a girl between 2 and 10 years old in good health.

The chain links TRBV7-9 to TRBJ2-5; the match to TRBD2 covers 11 bases. The J call may be wrong; the DNA end is better matched by TRBJ2-1. The CDR3 length is 19 residues. Looked up from germline, CDR1 is SEHNR and CDR2 is FQNEAQ (reference sequence). CDR3 amino acids: CASSAQLAGASNTVVEQFF. CDR3 DNA: TGTGCCAGCAGCGCCCAACTAGCGGGAGCCTCGAACACAGTAGTTGAGCAGTTCTTC.

This clonotype has more than one count but fewer than ten. This chain links TRBV20-1 with TRBJ1-1; TRBD1 might be the D (5 bases). Trimming removed 7 bases from V and 1 base from J, with 7 bases in between. Germline V gene data show CDR1 as DFQATT and CDR2 as SNEGSKA (reference sequence). CDR3 length: 11 amino acids. For the CDR3, the DNA is TGCAGTGGAGGGACGAACACTGAAGCTTTCTTT. As protein: CSGGTNTEAFF.

This clonotype was found a few times. This chain connects TRBV6-5 to TRBJ2-2, with 9 bases matching TRBD2. The CDR3 length is 15 residues. The trim removed 2 bases at V and 4 bases at J, leaving 2 bases unmatched. Germline-derived CDR1 and CDR2 are MNHEY and SVGAGI. The CDR3 nucleotides are TGTGCCAGCAGTTACGGCGGGGGGGCCACCGGGGAGCTGTTTTTT. It specifies CASSYGGGATGELFF.

The chain combines TRBV29-1 with TRBJ2-5, with D possibly matching TRBD2 (7 bases). CDR1 is SQVTM, CDR2 ANQGSEA, per germline. V was pared by 0 bases and J by 11 bases, with 22 bases between. The CDR3 extends over 15 amino acids. The CDR3: CSVEEGGVGTYKQYF. The CDR3 DNA follows: TGCAGCGTTGAAGAAGGGGGGGTAGGGACCTACAAGCAGTACTTC.

V gene TRBV29-1 combines with J gene TRBJ1-2; tentative D call: TRBD1 (6 bases). The CDR3 has 14 amino acids. CDR1 and CDR2 from the germline V gene are SQVTM and ANQGSEA. Deletions cut 7 bases from V and 1 base from J, with 16 bases between. CDR3 in DNA: TGCAGCGCCCTAGGGGGGGATCTTAACTATGGCTACACCTTC. Amino acid sequence: CSALGGDLNYGYTF.

The chain couples TRBV20-1 to TRBJ2-7; D unclear. Trimming shortened V by 2 bases and J by 5 bases, and 13 bases separated the two germline ends. The length of the CDR3 is 13 residues. The V gene's germline CDR1 is DFQATT and CDR2 SNEGSKA (reference sequence). The CDR3 loop is CSARSALGDEQYF. The CDR3 DNA is TGCAGTGCTAGATCCGCCCTTGGAGACGAGCAGTACTTC.

CDR3 sequence: CASRTGGAAQFGYTF. Here the CDR3 DNA reads TGTGCCAGCCGTACAGGGGGCGCGGCGCAATTTGGCTACACCTTC. This chain joins TRBV27 and TRBJ1-2; 9 bases align to TRBD1. Per the germline V gene, CDR1 is MNHEY and CDR2 is SMNVEV (reference sequence). This CDR3 is built from 15 residues. Germline trimming cut 8 bases from V and 7 bases from J; bases unmatched to any gene: 14.

The chain carries TRBV20-1 and TRBJ2-5; 7 bases line up with TRBD2. The trim removed 0 bases at V and 2 bases at J, leaving 9 bases unmatched. Germline CDR1 DFQATT, CDR2 SNEGSKA (reference sequence). This CDR3 contains 16 residues. CDR3 protein: CSARDDNLAVQETQYF. For the CDR3, the DNA is TGCAGTGCTAGAGATGATAATCTAGCGGTTCAAGAGACCCAGTACTTC.

Regarding this clonotype: In this CDR3 the conserved last residue, phenylalanine or tryptophan, is missing, so a read error is likely. V is TRBV12-3 or TRBV12-4 and J is TRBJ1-5; D gene ambiguous. V shed 2 bases and J shed 5 bases, with 7 bases lying between them. The CDR3 runs 13 residues. This chain's CDR3 is CASSLSGHQPQHL. The DNA for the CDR3 is TGTGCCAGCAGTTTAAGCGGGCATCAGCCCCAGCATCTT.

The J gene is TRBJ2-5, the V gene TRBV4-1, with 7 bases lining up with TRBD1. The J call may be wrong; the DNA end is better matched by TRBJ2-7. The CDR3 sequence is 17 residues long. From germline, CDR1 is MGHRA and CDR2 YSYEKL. For the CDR3, the DNA is TGCGCCAGCAGCCAAGGAGCGTCTGACAGGGACCTCTACGAGCAGTACTTC. This sequence encodes CASSQGASDRDLYEQYF.

There are a few counts of this clonotype. J is TRBJ2-7 and V is TRBV6-6; D ambiguous. The V and J ends lost 0 bases and 7 bases respectively, with 10 bases between them. The CDR3 loop spans 13 amino acids. Germline CDR1 is MNHNY and CDR2 is SVGAGI (reference sequence). CDR3 residues: CASSYSQESEQYF. The CDR3 region has the DNA TGTGCCAGCAGTTACTCGCAGGAAAGTGAGCAGTACTTC.

This chain uses TRBV12-5 with TRBJ2-1; D remains ambiguous. Germline loops: CDR1 LGHNT, CDR2 FRNRAP. V was shortened by 1 base and J by 2 bases, with 6 bases between the two germline ends. The length of the CDR3 is 14 residues. The DNA for the CDR3 is TGTGCTAGTGGTTTGGGGGCTACCTACAATGAGCAGTTCTTC. Translated, it gives CASGLGATYNEQFF.

This clonotype was counted only a few times. J is TRBJ2-3 and V is TRBV29-1; 9 bases agree with TRBD2. Germline V gene sequence: CDR1 SQVTM, CDR2 ANQGSEA. J gave up 6 bases and V 3 bases, and 4 bases lay outside the gene matches. This CDR3 is 13 amino acids long. CDR3 nucleotides: TGCAGCGTTGAGCGGGAGGGCCGCGATACGCAGTATTTT. Protein: CSVEREGRDTQYF.

This clonotype was picked up a small number of times. CDR3 DNA sequence: TGTGCCAGCAGCGTTCAAGGGCTAGCGGGGGGCAACACAGATACGCAGTATTTT. Residues: CASSVQGLAGGNTDTQYF. The chain uses TRBV9 and TRBJ2-3; 11 positions match TRBD2. The CDR3 length is 18 residues. Germline lookup yields CDR1 SGDLS and CDR2 YYNGEE. After removal of 2 bases from V and 2 bases from J, the junction contained 10 bases not matched to a gene. Together with reference TRBV9 and TRBJ2-3, the CDR3 gives the full variable domain: DSGVTQTPKHLITATGQRVTLRCSPRSGDLSVYWYQQSLDQGLQFLIQYYNGEERAKGNILERFSAQQFPDLHSELNLSSLELGDSALYFCASSVQGLAGGNTDTQYFGPGTRLTVL.

This clonotype came up a few times. This chain's CDR3 is CASSYDALGDGYTF. In nucleotides, the CDR3 is TGTGCCAGCAGTTACGACGCTCTGGGGGATGGCTACACCTTC. The genes are TRBV6-2 or TRBV6-3 and TRBJ1-2, with a possible D match to TRBD1 (5 bases). The V gene's germline CDR1 is MNHEY and CDR2 SVGEGT. With 2 bases removed from V and 6 bases from J, the gap between germline ends came to 13 bases. The CDR3 totals 14 residues.

The rearrangement uses TRBV6-1 and TRBJ2-5, with 8 bases that match TRBD1. Per the germline V gene, CDR1 is MNHNS and CDR2 is SASEGT. CDR3 length equals 16 residues. Trimming took 1 base from V and 5 from J; bases not matched to a gene: 9. CDR3 residues: CASSEVYGRGPETQYF. The CDR3 DNA sequence: TGTGCCAGCAGTGAAGTCTATGGCAGGGGGCCGGAGACCCAGTACTTC.

V and J are TRBV20-1 and TRBJ2-7; D perhaps matches TRBD2 (6 bases). CDR3 length: 14 amino acids. The germline CDR1 and CDR2 sequences are DFQATT and SNEGSKA (reference sequence). The V end lost 6 bases, the J end lost 1 base, and 16 bases lay between the germline ends. CDR3 nucleotide sequence: TGCAGTGCCCAGAGGGCTAGCGTATCCTACGAGCAGTACTTC. This codes for CSAQRASVSYEQYF.

The chain carries TRBV4-2 and TRBJ1-2; perhaps TRBD1 as D (5 bases). V lost 4 bases and J lost 5, with 20 bases in between. The germline gives CDR1 LGHNA, CDR2 YNFKEQ. There are 16 residues in the CDR3. The CDR3 nucleotides read TGTGCCAGCAGCCTCTTCCGGGGAGGGGATTCTTATGGCTACACCTTC. Protein product: CASSLFRGGDSYGYTF.